This TCR beta chain came from a study of response to subunit inactivated influenza vaccine. One entry per CDR3 protein results from TCRdb running MiXCR on the RT-PCR reads. The table records about 830,000 distinct CDR3 sequences, roughly 20% of them present only once. Per the germline V gene, CDR1 is LNHDA and CDR2 is SQIVND (reference sequence). The V gene lost 4 bases and the J gene lost 1 base, with 10 bases spanning the gap. CDR3 length: 14 residues. This clonotype has more than one count but fewer than ten. Sequencing was performed on PBMCs from blood, taken 4 to 6 days after vaccination. The receptor was derived from a man aged 45 to 65 who received an inactivated influenza vaccine. The chain uses TRBV19 and TRBJ1-2; D is undetermined. CDR3 protein: CASSTIGDNYGYTF. In DNA, the CDR3 is TGTGCCAGTAGTACGATTGGGGATAACTATGGCTACACCTTC.